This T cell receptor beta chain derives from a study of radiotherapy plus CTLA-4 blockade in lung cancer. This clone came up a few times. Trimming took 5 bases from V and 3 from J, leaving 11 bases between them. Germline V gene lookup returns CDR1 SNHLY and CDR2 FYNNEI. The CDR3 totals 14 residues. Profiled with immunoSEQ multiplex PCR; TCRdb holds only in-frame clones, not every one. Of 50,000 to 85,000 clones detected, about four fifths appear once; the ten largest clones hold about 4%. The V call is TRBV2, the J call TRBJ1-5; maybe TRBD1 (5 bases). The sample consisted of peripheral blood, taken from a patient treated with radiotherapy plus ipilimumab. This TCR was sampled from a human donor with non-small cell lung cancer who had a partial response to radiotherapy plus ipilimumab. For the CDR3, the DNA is TGTGCCAGCAGTCCCGACAGATCCAATCAGCCCCAGCATTTT. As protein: CASSPDRSNQPQHF. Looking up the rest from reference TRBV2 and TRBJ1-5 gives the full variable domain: EPEVTQTPSHQVTQMGQEVILRCVPISNHLYFYWYRQILGQKVEFLVSFYNNEISEKSEIFDDQFSVERPDGSNFTLKIRSTKLEDSAMYFCASSPDRSNQPQHFGDGTRLSIL.